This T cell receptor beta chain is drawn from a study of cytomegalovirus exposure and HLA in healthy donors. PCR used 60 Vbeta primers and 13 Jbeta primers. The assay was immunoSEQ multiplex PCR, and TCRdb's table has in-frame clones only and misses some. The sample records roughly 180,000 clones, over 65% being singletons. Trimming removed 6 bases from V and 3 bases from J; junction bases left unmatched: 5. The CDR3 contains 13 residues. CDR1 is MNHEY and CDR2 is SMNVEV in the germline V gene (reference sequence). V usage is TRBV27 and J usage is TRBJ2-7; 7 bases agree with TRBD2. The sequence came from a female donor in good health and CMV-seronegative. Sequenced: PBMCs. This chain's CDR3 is CASRRTSVYEQYF. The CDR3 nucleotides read TGTGCCAGCAGGAGAACTAGCGTCTACGAGCAGTACTTC.